This is a list of T cell receptor beta chains from one sample in a study of CD8 T cells in Susac syndrome. TCRdb analysed the immunoSEQ multiplex PCR reads with MiXCR anew, one entry per CDR3 protein. The sample includes approximately 120,000 distinct CDR3 sequences, 93% of them seen just once. Sample: CD8+ T cells from PBMCs. The receptors shown here come from a human donor with multiple sclerosis. CDR3s include the opening cysteine and the closing phenylalanine or tryptophan. Each record gives: clone size, J gene, V gene, D gene, CDR3 protein, CDR3 DNA. A D gene is named only where the DNA matches it firmly. Clone size is stated in some rows and not others, as once, few, many or a class when expanded.

>NA|TRBJ1-1|TRBV5-6|NA
CASSPWGQPTEAFF
TGTGCCAGCAGCCCGTGGGGACAACCGACTGAAGCTTTCTTT
>NA|TRBJ2-7|TRBV13|TRBD2
CASSPPTGASGVPYEQYF
TGTGCCAGCAGCCCTCCGACTGGGGCTAGCGGGGTCCCCTACGAGCAGTACTTC
>NA|TRBJ2-4|TRBV11-2|NA
CASRGLAKNIQYF
TGTGCCAGCAGGGGGCTAGCCAAAAACATTCAGTACTTC
>NA|TRBJ1-5|TRBV20-1|NA
CSARFGGSNQPQHF
TGCAGTGCTAGATTCGGGGGGAGTAATCAGCCCCAGCATTTT
>NA|TRBJ2-2|TRBV12-3/TRBV12-4|NA
CASSRTIYTGELFF
TGTGCCAGCAGCCGAACTATATACACCGGGGAGCTGTTTTTT
>NA|TRBJ1-6|TRBV20-1|TRBD1
CSAQDRDLSPLHF
TGCAGTGCTCAGGACAGGGATCTTTCACCCCTCCACTTT
>NA|TRBJ2-7|TRBV10-3|NA
CAISESYSEQYF
TGTGCCATCAGTGAGTCGTATAGCGAGCAGTACTTC
>NA|TRBJ1-5|TRBV4-1|TRBD1
CASSHLLGTGGNQPQHF
TGCGCCAGCAGCCACCTTTTAGGGACAGGCGGCAATCAGCCCCAGCATTTT
>NA|TRBJ2-1|TRBV9|TRBD2
CASSGGRDFYNEQFF
TGTGCCAGCAGCGGCGGGAGGGATTTCTACAATGAGCAGTTCTTC
>NA|TRBJ2-5|TRBV11-2|TRBD2
CASSVGLAGVETQYF
TGTGCCAGCAGCGTTGGACTAGCGGGGGTAGAGACCCAGTACTTC
>NA|TRBJ2-2|TRBV6-5|NA
CASSYSAGISQVSGELFF
TGTGCCAGCAGTTACTCGGCCGGGATCAGTCAGGTCAGCGGGGAGCTGTTTTTT
>NA|TRBJ2-1|TRBV29-1|TRBD2
CSVEPTSGGSYNEQFF
TGCAGCGTTGAACCGACCAGCGGGGGCTCCTACAATGAGCAGTTCTTC
>NA|TRBJ1-2|TRBV11-2|NA
CASSYQMDGIYGYTF
TGTGCCAGCAGCTACCAGATGGACGGGATCTATGGCTACACCTTC
>NA|TRBJ2-1|TRBV6-5|NA
CASRTGSYNEQFF
TGTGCCAGCCGGACGGGCTCCTACAATGAGCAGTTCTTC
>NA|TRBJ2-1|TRBV5-1|NA
CASSLVRGPYNEQFF
TGCGCCAGCAGCTTGGTGCGGGGGCCGTACAATGAGCAGTTCTTC
>once|TRBJ1-6|TRBV29-1|NA
CSVADRDGANSPLHF
TGCAGCGTTGCTGACCGGGACGGAGCTAATTCACCCCTCCACTTT
>NA|TRBJ1-2|TRBV27|TRBD1
CASRPSGTGYLYGYTF
TGTGCCAGCAGACCATCTGGGACAGGGTATCTTTATGGCTACACCTTC
>NA|TRBJ2-7|TRBV27|NA
CASSLSRVNEQYF
TGTGCCAGCAGTTTGAGCAGGGTGAACGAGCAGTACTTC
>once|TRBJ2-1|TRBV24-1|NA
CATSDARLETKQFF
TGTGCCACCAGTGATGCCCGTCTGGAAACCAAGCAGTTCTTC
>NA|TRBJ1-1|TRBV4-1|NA
CASSPRRAVANTEAFF
TGCGCCAGCAGCCCCCGACGAGCAGTAGCGAACACTGAAGCTTTCTTT
>NA|TRBJ2-3|TRBV28|NA
CATFLTGRTDTQYF
TGTGCCACCTTTCTTACGGGCCGCACAGATACGCAGTATTTT
>once|TRBJ2-2|TRBV7-7|NA
CASSPPHRDHRNTGELFF
TGTGCCAGCAGCCCCCCGCACAGGGACCATCGAAACACCGGGGAGCTGTTTTTT
>NA|TRBJ2-5|TRBV6-5|TRBD1
CASGRTGGRETQYF
TGTGCCAGCGGAAGGACAGGGGGCAGGGAGACCCAGTACTTC
>NA|TRBJ2-1|TRBV4-1|TRBD2
CASSQDRGGYNEQFF
TGCGCCAGCAGCCAGGACCGGGGGGGTTACAATGAGCAGTTCTTC
>NA|TRBJ2-3|TRBV7-8|NA
CASAASLLTFFPTDTQYF
TGTGCCAGCGCAGCTTCCCTTCTAACTTTCTTCCCCACAGATACGCAGTATTTT
>NA|TRBJ2-2|TRBV27|NA
CASSWKGTGELFF
TGTGCCAGCAGTTGGAAGGGCACCGGGGAGCTGTTTTTT
>NA|TRBJ2-7|TRBV13|NA
CASSLGALLYEQYF
TGTGCCAGCAGTTTAGGGGCCCTTCTGTACGAGCAGTACTTC
>NA|TRBJ2-1|TRBV3-1|NA
CASSQGGRYEQFF
TGTGCCAGCAGCCAAGGTGGGAGGTATGAGCAGTTCTTC
>NA|TRBJ2-7|TRBV7-9|NA
CASSYTGSEQYF
TGTGCCAGCAGTTATACAGGGAGCGAGCAGTACTTC
>NA|TRBJ2-4|TRBV11-3|TRBD2
CASSPRTSGSQNIQYF
TGTGCCAGCAGCCCGAGGACTAGCGGGAGCCAAAACATTCAGTACTTC
>NA|TRBJ2-7|TRBV7-2|TRBD2
CASSLDPGGAYEQYF
TGTGCCAGCAGCTTAGATCCGGGGGGTGCCTACGAGCAGTACTTC
>NA|TRBJ2-1|TRBV29-1|NA
CSVVTGINYNEQFF
TGCAGCGTCGTCACAGGGATTAACTACAATGAGCAGTTCTTC
>NA|TRBJ2-3|TRBV4-1|NA
CASSQEWLAPTDTQYF
TGCGCCAGCAGCCAAGAATGGCTAGCCCCCACAGATACGCAGTATTTT
>NA|TRBJ2-3|TRBV12-3/TRBV12-4|TRBD2
CASSQGLVKEGDTQYF
TGTGCCAGCAGTCAGGGACTAGTGAAAGAAGGAGATACGCAGTATTTT
>NA|TRBJ1-6|TRBV6-5|NA
CASSYPGKSSPLHF
TGTGCCAGCAGTTACCCAGGGAAGAGTTCACCCCTCCACTTT
>NA|TRBJ1-3|TRBV5-1|NA
CASRLQGSGNTIYF
TGCGCCAGCAGACTCCAGGGTTCTGGAAACACCATATATTTT
>NA|TRBJ2-1|TRBV9|NA
CASSPFGVWDNEQFF
TGTGCCAGCAGCCCCTTCGGGGTGTGGGACAATGAGCAGTTCTTC
>few|TRBJ2-7|TRBV12-3/TRBV12-4|TRBD1
CASSLGGGRYEQYF
TGTGCCAGCAGTTTAGGAGGGGGCAGGTACGAGCAGTACTTC
>NA|TRBJ2-7|TRBV7-8|NA
CASSSTSREQYF
TGTGCCAGCAGCTCAACGTCCCGCGAGCAGTACTTC
>NA|TRBJ1-5|TRBV5-6|NA
CASSLGQRSNQPQHF
TGTGCCAGCAGCTTGGGGCAAAGGAGCAATCAGCCCCAGCATTTT
>NA|TRBJ2-3|TRBV27|NA
CASSLSPGSDTQYF
TGTGCCAGCAGTTTATCCCCAGGTTCAGATACGCAGTATTTT
>NA|TRBJ2-4|TRBV7-7|TRBD1
CASSLRGQTGANIQYF
TGTGCTAGCAGCTTAAGGGGACAGACCGGAGCTAACATTCAGTACTTC
>NA|TRBJ2-1|TRBV7-2|NA
CASAPGGTPGYNEQFF
TGTGCCAGCGCCCCGGGCGGGACGCCAGGCTACAATGAGCAGTTCTTC
>NA|TRBJ2-1|TRBV11-2|TRBD1
CASSSTDGTGNEQFF
TGTGCCAGCAGCTCTACAGACGGGACAGGGAATGAGCAGTTCTTC
>NA|TRBJ2-1|TRBV5-1|TRBD2
CASSPSGTYNEQFF
TGCGCCAGCAGCCCTAGCGGGACATACAATGAGCAGTTCTTC
>NA|TRBJ2-2|TRBV11-2|TRBD1
CASSFFQGERPGELFF
TGTGCCAGCAGCTTCTTCCAGGGGGAACGACCCGGGGAGCTGTTTTTT
>NA|TRBJ1-2|TRBV13|TRBD1
CASSRTDRYGYTF
TGTGCCAGCAGTCGTACGGACAGGTATGGCTACACCTTC
>NA|TRBJ1-2|TRBV6-6|NA
CASSYGTDNYGYTF
TGTGCCAGCAGTTACGGGACGGACAACTATGGCTACACCTTC
>NA|TRBJ2-7|TRBV7-9|TRBD1
CASSPPTGPEQYF
TGTGCCAGCAGCCCCCCGACAGGGCCCGAGCAGTACTTC
>NA|TRBJ2-1|TRBV4-1|TRBD1
CASSQQRDRSYNEQFF
TGCGCCAGCAGCCAACAACGGGACAGGTCCTACAATGAGCAGTTCTTC
>NA|TRBJ2-1|TRBV7-2|TRBD2
CASSQRYHRGAYNEQFF
TGTGCCAGCAGTCAACGATATCACCGGGGGGCCTACAATGAGCAGTTCTTC
>NA|TRBJ1-1|TRBV7-3|TRBD1
CASSPGQTNTEAFF
TGTGCCAGCAGCCCGGGACAGACTAACACTGAAGCTTTCTTT
>NA|TRBJ2-1|TRBV12-3/TRBV12-4|NA
CASSLISVVEQFF
TGTGCCAGCAGTTTGATTTCAGTGGTTGAGCAGTTCTTC
>NA|TRBJ1-5|TRBV28|NA
CASSLKGNQPQHF
TGTGCCAGCAGTTTGAAGGGAAATCAGCCCCAGCATTTT
>NA|TRBJ1-2|TRBV29-1|TRBD1
CSTGQVETGALGYTF
TGCAGCACAGGACAGGTGGAGACGGGGGCTTTGGGCTACACCTTC
>once|TRBJ1-1|TRBV5-4|NA
CASSLEKGGTEAFF
TGTGCCAGCAGCTTGGAAAAGGGCGGCACTGAAGCTTTCTTT
>NA|TRBJ2-1|TRBV7-9|NA
CASSPGTNEQFF
TGTGCCAGCAGCCCGGGGACAAATGAGCAGTTCTTC
>NA|TRBJ2-3|TRBV29-1|TRBD2
CSVGGLAHSTDTQYF
TGCAGCGTTGGAGGACTAGCGCATAGCACAGATACGCAGTATTTT
>NA|TRBJ1-1|TRBV24-1|NA
CATSDSVNTEAFF
TGTGCCACCAGTGATTCAGTGAACACTGAAGCTTTCTTT